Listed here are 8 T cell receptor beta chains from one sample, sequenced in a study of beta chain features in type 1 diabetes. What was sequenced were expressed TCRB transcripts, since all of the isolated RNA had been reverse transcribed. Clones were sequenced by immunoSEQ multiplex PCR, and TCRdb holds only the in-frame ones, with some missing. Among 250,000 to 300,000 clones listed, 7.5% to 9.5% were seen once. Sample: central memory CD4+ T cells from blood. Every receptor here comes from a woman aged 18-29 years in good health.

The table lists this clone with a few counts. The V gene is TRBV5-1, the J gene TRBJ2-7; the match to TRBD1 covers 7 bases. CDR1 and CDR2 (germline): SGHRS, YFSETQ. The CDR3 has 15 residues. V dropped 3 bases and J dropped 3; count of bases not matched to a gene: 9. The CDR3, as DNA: TGCGCCAGCAGCTCCGAACAGGGGAACGACTACGAGCAGTACTTC. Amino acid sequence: CASSSEQGNDYEQYF.

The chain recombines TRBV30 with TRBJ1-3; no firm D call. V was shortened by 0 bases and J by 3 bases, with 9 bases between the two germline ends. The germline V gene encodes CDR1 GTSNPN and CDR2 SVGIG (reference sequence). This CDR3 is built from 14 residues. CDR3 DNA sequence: TGTGCCTGGAGTGTTGTCCGGGGTGGAAACACCATATATTTT. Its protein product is CAWSVVRGGNTIYF.

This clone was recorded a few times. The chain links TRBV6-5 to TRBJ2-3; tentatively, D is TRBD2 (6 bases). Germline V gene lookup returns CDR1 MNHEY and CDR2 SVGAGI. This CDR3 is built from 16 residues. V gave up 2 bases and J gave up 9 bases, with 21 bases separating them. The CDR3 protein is CASSYTFHPPGATQYF. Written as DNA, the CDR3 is TGTGCCAGCAGTTACACTTTTCACCCCCCGGGAGCGACGCAGTATTTT.

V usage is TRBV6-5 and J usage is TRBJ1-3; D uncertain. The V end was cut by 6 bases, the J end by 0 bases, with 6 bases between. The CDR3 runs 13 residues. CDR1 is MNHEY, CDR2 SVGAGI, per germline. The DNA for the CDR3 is TGTGCCAGCAGGCGGGCCTCTGGAAACACCATATATTTT. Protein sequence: CASRRASGNTIYF.

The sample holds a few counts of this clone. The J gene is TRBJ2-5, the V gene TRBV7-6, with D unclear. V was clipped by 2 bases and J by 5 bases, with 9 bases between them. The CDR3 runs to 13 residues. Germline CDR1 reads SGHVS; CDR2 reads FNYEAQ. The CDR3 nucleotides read TGTGCCAGCAGCTTATTGGCGTTGGAGACCCAGTACTTC. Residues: CASSLLALETQYF.

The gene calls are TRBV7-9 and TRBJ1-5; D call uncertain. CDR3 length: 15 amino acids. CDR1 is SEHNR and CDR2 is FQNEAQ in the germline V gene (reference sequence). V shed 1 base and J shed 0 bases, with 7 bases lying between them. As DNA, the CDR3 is TGTGCCAGCAGCTTAGGAGATTATAGCAATCAGCCCCAGCATTTT. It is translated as CASSLGDYSNQPQHF.

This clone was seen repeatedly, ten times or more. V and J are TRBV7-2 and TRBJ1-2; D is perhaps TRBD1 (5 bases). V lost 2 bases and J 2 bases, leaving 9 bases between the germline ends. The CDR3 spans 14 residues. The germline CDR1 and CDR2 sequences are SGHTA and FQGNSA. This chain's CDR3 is CASSLSRDNYGYTF. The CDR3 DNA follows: TGTGCCAGCAGCTTATCCAGGGACAACTATGGCTACACCTTC. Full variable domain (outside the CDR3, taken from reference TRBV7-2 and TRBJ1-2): GAGVSQSPSNKVTEKGKDVELRCDPISGHTALYWYRQSLGQGLEFLIYFQGNSAPDKSGLPSDRFSAERTGGSVSTLTIQRTQQEDSAVYLCASSLSRDNYGYTFGSGTRLTVV.

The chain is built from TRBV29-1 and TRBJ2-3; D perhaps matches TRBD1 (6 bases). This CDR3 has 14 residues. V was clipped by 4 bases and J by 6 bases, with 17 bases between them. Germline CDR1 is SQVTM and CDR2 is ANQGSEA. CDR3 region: CSVVGAQGSDTQYF. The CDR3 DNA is TGCAGCGTTGTGGGGGCCCAGGGGTCGGATACGCAGTATTTT.